The 9 T cell receptor beta chains below come from one sample, sequenced in a study of blood T cell repertoires in COVID-19. The assay was immunoSEQ multiplex PCR, and TCRdb's table has in-frame clones only and misses some. The repertoire holds under 150,000 clones, with roughly three quarters as singletons. Sequences were obtained from peripheral blood. These receptors originate from a woman older than 75 with acute or convalescent COVID-19.

About this clone: Germline is not matched at one junction end, which may reflect a read error. V is TRBV19 and J is TRBJ1-2; 11 bases align to TRBD1. The CDR3 loop spans 13 amino acids. The germline CDR1 and CDR2 sequences are LNHDA and SQIVND (reference sequence). The CDR3 coding sequence is TGTGCCAGTAGTATAGGGACAGGGGGCCGCTATATCTTC. It yields the protein CASSIGTGGRYIF.

The chain carries TRBV5-1 and TRBJ2-5, with TRBD1 identical over 7 bases. The germline gives CDR1 SGHRS, CDR2 YFSETQ. V dropped 4 bases and J dropped 2; count of bases not matched to a gene: 8. CDR3 length: 15 amino acids. DNA for the CDR3: TGCGCCAGCAGCCCAGGGACAGACTTTCAAGAGACCCAGTACTTC. It translates to CASSPGTDFQETQYF. Variable domain in full (rest from reference TRBV5-1 and TRBJ2-5): KAGVTQTPRYLIKTRGQQVTLSCSPISGHRSVSWYQQTPGQGLQFLFEYFSETQRNKGNFPGRFSGRQFSNSRSEMNVSTLELGDSALYLCASSPGTDFQETQYFGPGTRLLVL.

The rearrangement joins TRBV11-2 to TRBJ2-2; D is ambiguous. Germline V gene sequence: CDR1 SGHAT, CDR2 FQNNGV. The CDR3 spans 15 residues. Trimming stripped 1 base from V and 2 bases from J, with 8 bases between. The CDR3 spells CASSLGHRNTGELFF. Written as DNA, the CDR3 is TGTGCCAGCAGCTTAGGCCATAGAAACACCGGGGAGCTGTTTTTT.

The chain carries TRBV28 and TRBJ2-5, with TRBD1 identical over 11 bases. The length of the CDR3 is 15 residues. V trimming: 5 bases; J trimming: 5 bases; junction bases outside the gene matches: 7. The V gene's germline CDR1 is MDHEN and CDR2 SYDVKM. The CDR3 nucleotides read TGTGCCAGCAGTACGGGACAGGGGGTCTACGAGACCCAGTACTTC. It encodes CASSTGQGVYETQYF. Based on the CDR3 plus reference TRBV28 and TRBJ2-5, the full variable domain is DVKVTQSSRYLVKRTGEKVFLECVQDMDHENMFWYRQDPGLGLRLIYFSYDVKMKEKGDIPEGYSVSREKKERFSLILESASTNQTSMYLCASSTGQGVYETQYFGPGTRLLVL.

V is TRBV19 and J is TRBJ1-1; maybe TRBD1 (5 bases). V gave up 0 bases and J gave up 6 bases, with 14 bases separating them. This CDR3 has 15 amino acids. Germline V gene data show CDR1 as LNHDA and CDR2 as SQIVND (reference sequence). DNA of the CDR3: TGTGCCAGTAGTATAGAGTACAGGAGCGTCGCTGAAGCTTTCTTT. Residues: CASSIEYRSVAEAFF.

A remark on this clone: This CDR3 is also generated by other DNA sequences in the sample. The chain employs TRBV6-2 or TRBV6-3 and TRBJ1-5, with D possibly being TRBD1 (5 bases). The germline gives CDR1 MNHEY, CDR2 SVGEGT. Trimming cost V 5 bases and J 5 bases, with 10 bases left between them. This CDR3 region has 13 residues. The CDR3 region is CASSGDSYQPQHF. Written as DNA, the CDR3 is TGTGCCAGCAGTGGCGACAGCTATCAGCCCCAGCATTTT.

The chain employs TRBV30 and TRBJ1-1; weak D call: TRBD1 (6 bases). The CDR3 totals 14 residues. Germline V gene sequence: CDR1 GTSNPN, CDR2 SVGIG (reference sequence). V lost 3 bases and J 1 base, leaving 12 bases between the germline ends. The CDR3 DNA follows: TGTGCCTGGAGACGGGACATGTGGAACACTGAAGCTTTCTTT. Its translation is CAWRRDMWNTEAFF.

The rearrangement uses TRBV7-9 and TRBJ1-2; 8 bases fit TRBD1. V trimming: 3 bases; J trimming: 4 bases; junction bases outside the gene matches: 7. The CDR3 contains 15 residues. Germline CDR1 is SEHNR and CDR2 is FQNEAQ (reference sequence). CDR3 coding DNA: TGTGCCAGCAGCTTCGGAGCAGGGGGCGTCTATGGCTACACCTTC. This codes for CASSFGAGGVYGYTF.

The chain links TRBV5-1 to TRBJ1-1, with 7 nucleotides matching TRBD1. The germline gives CDR1 SGHRS, CDR2 YFSETQ. This CDR3 comprises 13 residues. Trimming took 5 bases from V and 3 from J; bases not matched to a gene: 4. CDR3 sequence reads: CASSPGGDTEAFF. The CDR3, as DNA: TGCGCCAGCAGTCCAGGGGGTGACACTGAAGCTTTCTTT.